This TCR beta chain was identified in a study of Graves' ophthalmopathy and Graves' hyperthyroidism. V lost 5 bases and J lost 5, with 7 bases in between. The CDR3 has 11 amino acids. Germline V gene lookup returns CDR1 ENHRY and CDR2 SYGVKD. The authors amplified TCR beta CDR3 regions from RNA transcripts. RT-PCR in the first round used HTBI primers; a second-round multiplex PCR followed. One entry per CDR3 protein results from TCRdb running MiXCR on the multiplex PCR reads. Of some 750,000 distinct CDR3 sequences listed, roughly 40% are singletons. Moderate-to-severe activity, CAS ≥3, NOSPECS ≥4 and duration under 3 months were recorded for donors with ophthalmopathy. Excluded were patients with other autoimmune diseases, uncontrolled infections, pregnancy or lactation. Patients were diagnosed from clinical symptoms, serum thyroxine, TRAb, thyroid ultrasound and orbital computed tomography. This clonotype appeared once. A much larger clone differs by one base, so this may be a read error.

Sample: peripheral blood. The TCR was taken from an adult man with Graves' ophthalmopathy. The chain is built from TRBV10-3 and TRBJ2-7; no reliable D call. CDR3: CAISYKDEQYF. The CDR3 DNA reads as TGTGCCATCAGTTACAAAGACGAGCAGTACTTC.